This paragraph reports one T cell receptor (beta chain). No cognate antigen has been identified for it. Base qualities are not recorded, but no much larger clone differs from it by a single base. The library relied on PCR. Sequencing instrument: Illumina HiSeq 2500. TCR libraries were prepared with molecular barcoding, using unique molecular identifiers to normalize TCRbeta repertoire quantification. The raw public data were reprocessed by TCRdb itself: fastp quality trimming at Q25, MiXCR clonotype calling, in-frame beta chains only. Every distinct CDR3 protein forms one entry, paired with its most common genes and DNA. This sample gives 450,000 to 500,000 distinct CDR3 sequences in total; approximately 12% of them show up just once. The ten largest clones represent around 6% of the sample. The data were taken from a study of T-cell reconstitution after alpha-beta-depleted transplantation in children listed by TCRdb under 2016. A note on the overall study: Using TCR repertoire profiling, the study followed T-cell immune reconstitution in a quantitative way in children after TCRalphabeta/CD19-depleted allogeneic hematopoietic cell transplantation.

Including the terminal cysteine and phenylalanine, the CDR3 comprises 16 residues. Only the CDR3 part of the read is kept: 48 bases, read in frame from the first base. Deletion took 1 base off V and 7 bases off J, with a span of 19 bases between the germline ends. The germline V gene (reference sequence) supplies CDR1 MNHEY and CDR2 SMNVEV. The V and J genes are TRBV27 and TRBJ1-2, with TRBD1 perhaps the D gene, on 6 matching bases. This specimen consisted of PBMCs from the stem cell graft donor, obtained from the stem cell graft. This TCR was sampled from a human donor who donated a stem cell graft to a child with combined immunodeficiency. CDR3 protein: CASSLWGAAGSGGYTF. Here is the DNA: TGTGCCAGCAGTTTATGGGGGGCCGCCGGATCGGGTGGCTACACCTTC.